What follows is one T cell receptor beta chain and its context. This sample was taken from a study of identical twins' blood T cells. Each CDR3 protein is one row after TCRdb ran MiXCR on the 5' RACE reads. The table shows roughly 380,000 distinct CDR3 sequences, with approximately 30% occurring only once. The CDR3 consists of 15 residues. The V gene lost 4 bases and the J gene lost 3 bases, with 10 bases spanning the gap. Per germline, CDR1 LGHDT and CDR2 YNNKEL (reference sequence). Specimen: PBMCs. The clonotype comes from a woman aged 18 to 55 in good health. V usage is TRBV3-1 and J usage is TRBJ1-6, with D possibly TRBD1 on 5 matching bases. Here the CDR3 reads CASSPLQGYNSPLHF. CDR3 in DNA: TGTGCCAGCAGCCCCCTTCAGGGCTATAATTCACCCCTCCACTTT. Filled out from reference TRBV3-1 and TRBJ1-6, the complete variable domain reads DTAVSQTPKYLVTQMGNDKSIKCEQNLGHDTMYWYKQDSKKFLKIMFSYNNKELIINETVPNRFSPKSPDKAHLNLHINSLELGDSAVYFCASSPLQGYNSPLHFGNGTRLTVT.